Below are 17 T cell receptor beta chains sequenced from a single sample in a study of T cell responses to AZD1222 COVID-19 vaccine. Sequenced by immunoSEQ multiplex PCR; TCRdb stores in-frame clones only, minus some. The data contain some 110,000 clones, around 85% of them seen just once; the ten biggest clones take up almost 4.5%. The material sequenced was peripheral blood, taken 28 days after the second AZD1222 dose. All receptors come from an adult who received the AZD1222 COVID-19 vaccine.

The V gene is TRBV2, the J gene TRBJ2-5; 13 bases map to TRBD2. V lost 3 bases to trimming and J lost 4 bases; unmatched junction nucleotides: 8. The germline V gene has CDR1 SNHLY and CDR2 FYNNEI. The CDR3 contains 17 residues. The CDR3 bases are TGTGCCAGCAGTGATCGGACTAGCGGGGGCCCCAGAGAGACCCAGTACTTC. It translates to CASSDRTSGGPRETQYF.

Points on this clone: Other nucleotide sequences in the sample specify the same CDR3. The chain joins TRBV27 to TRBJ2-1, with 9 bases fitting TRBD2. V lost 4 bases and J lost 2; bases outside the gene matches: 3. Germline CDR1 is MNHEY and CDR2 is SMNVEV (reference sequence). This CDR3 region has 15 residues. The CDR3 reads CASSYSGGPYNEQFF. The CDR3 nucleotides read TGTGCCAGCAGTTATAGCGGGGGACCCTACAATGAGCAGTTCTTC.

V gene TRBV3-1 (or the pseudogene TRBV3-2) combines with J gene TRBJ2-3; 11 bases are a match to TRBD2. The V and J ends lost 5 bases and 2 bases, in that order; junction bases with no gene match: 3. The CDR3 sequence is 15 residues long. Germline V lookup: CDR1 LGHDT, CDR2 YNNKEL (reference sequence). Here the CDR3 reads CASSFSGGDTDTQYF. The CDR3 DNA reads TGTGCCAGCAGCTTTAGCGGGGGGGACACAGATACGCAGTATTTT.

Note on this clone: Its ends do not fully match the called genes, so a read error is possible. This chain joins TRBV2 and TRBJ2-7, with 7 bases fitting TRBD2. This CDR3 is 12 amino acids long. Germline V gene sequence: CDR1 SNHLY, CDR2 FYNNEI. DNA for the CDR3: TGTGCCAGCAATATTCGGGGGGTCCTTCGAGGGTTC. As protein: CASNIRGVLRGF. Looking up the rest from reference TRBV2 and TRBJ2-7 gives the full variable domain: EPEVTQTPSHQVTQMGQEVILRCVPISNHLYFYWYRQILGQKVEFLVSFYNNEISEKSEIFDDQFSVERPDGSNFTLKIRSTKLEDSAMYFCASNIRGVLRGFGPGTRLTVT.

This clone was picked up one time. This chain links TRBV6-5 with TRBJ1-1, with 8 bases fitting TRBD1. The CDR3 covers 15 residues. Trimming took 6 bases from V and 4 from J; bases not matched to a gene: 10. From germline, CDR1 is MNHEY and CDR2 SVGAGI. CDR3 loop: CASSRQGAGSTEAFF. CDR3 nucleotide sequence: TGTGCCAGCAGCCGTCAGGGGGCTGGGTCCACTGAAGCTTTCTTT.

This rearrangement joins TRBV7-2 to TRBJ2-1, with 11 bases identical to TRBD2. The CDR3 runs to 14 residues. V gave up 6 bases and J gave up 6 bases; unmatched junction bases: 4. Germline assignment: CDR1 SGHTA and CDR2 FQGNSA. The CDR3 DNA sequence: TGTGCCAGCAGGGTAGCGGGGGGGCCCAATGAGCAGTTCTTC. It specifies CASRVAGGPNEQFF.

This chain connects TRBV5-1 to TRBJ2-3; D not certain. CDR1 is SGHRS and CDR2 is YFSETQ in the germline V gene. V lost 4 bases, J lost 2 bases, and 11 bases lay in between. CDR3 length: 14 amino acids. Here the CDR3 DNA reads TGCGCCAGCAGCCCCTCAGGATTCACAGATACGCAGTATTTT. Translated, it gives CASSPSGFTDTQYF. Variable domain in full (rest from reference TRBV5-1 and TRBJ2-3): KAGVTQTPRYLIKTRGQQVTLSCSPISGHRSVSWYQQTPGQGLQFLFEYFSETQRNKGNFPGRFSGRQFSNSRSEMNVSTLELGDSALYLCASSPSGFTDTQYFGPGTRLTVL.

This clone occurred a few times. The DNA of the CDR3 is TGTGCCAGCAGCTTAAGAATCGGGACAGGGAGGGTCACCGGGGAGCTGTTTTTT. It codes for CASSLRIGTGRVTGELFF. The rearrangement joins TRBV11-3 to TRBJ2-2; 9 bases line up with TRBD1. V was clipped by 2 bases and J by 4 bases; unmatched bases: 11. The CDR3 runs to 18 residues. The V gene's germline CDR1 is SGHNT and CDR2 YENEEA.

The gene calls are TRBV6-6 and TRBJ2-1; 11 nucleotides align to TRBD1. Germline V gene data show CDR1 as MNHNY and CDR2 as SVGAGI (reference sequence). V shed 6 bases, J shed 8 bases, and the junction held 6 bases outside the gene matches. This CDR3 has 14 residues. The CDR3 region is CASRGQGGLDEQFF. For the CDR3, the DNA is TGTGCCAGCAGGGGACAGGGGGGGTTAGATGAGCAGTTCTTC.

V is TRBV29-1 and J is TRBJ2-1; TRBD2 aligns across 7 bases. V gave up 7 bases and J gave up 0 bases; unmatched junction bases: 3. This CDR3 is 13 amino acids long. From germline, CDR1 is SQVTM and CDR2 ANQGSEA. CDR3 nucleotide sequence: TGCAGCGCCGGGGGGAGCTCCTACAATGAGCAGTTCTTC. Protein product: CSAGGSSYNEQFF.

V is TRBV6-5 and J is TRBJ1-4, with 8 positions matching TRBD1. The CDR3 consists of 14 residues. The germline CDR1 and CDR2 sequences are MNHEY and SVGAGI. V shed 6 bases, J shed 8 bases, and the junction held 8 bases outside the gene matches. The CDR3 DNA sequence: TGTGCCAGCAGGACGGGCAGGGGGCGCGAAAAACTGTTTTTT. Amino acid sequence: CASRTGRGREKLFF.

The rearrangement joins TRBV4-1 to TRBJ2-5; 8 nucleotides align to TRBD2. The CDR3 has 15 amino acids. V was clipped by 4 bases and J by 7 bases; unmatched bases: 11. Germline V gene lookup returns CDR1 MGHRA and CDR2 YSYEKL. The CDR3 here is CASSRGPGGRGTQYF. The CDR3 DNA is TGCGCCAGCAGCCGCGGACCGGGGGGGCGAGGGACCCAGTACTTC.

The V and J genes are TRBV27 and TRBJ1-2; 10 bases align to TRBD1. V was clipped by 5 bases and J by 7 bases; unmatched bases: 19. The germline V gene encodes CDR1 MNHEY and CDR2 SMNVEV (reference sequence). CDR3 size: 18 residues. Here the CDR3 DNA reads TGTGCCAGCAGTCAACCTCCCGGCGACAGGGGGCTTTTAGGTGGCTACACCTTC. It codes for CASSQPPGDRGLLGGYTF.

The rearrangement uses TRBV28 and TRBJ1-1; D is uncertain. Germline CDR1 MDHEN, CDR2 SYDVKM. V lost 4 bases to trimming and J lost 6 bases, with 12 bases between them. This CDR3 has 13 residues. The CDR3 loop is CASSSTPGAEAFF. In nucleotides, the CDR3 is TGTGCCAGCAGTTCGACCCCTGGTGCTGAAGCTTTCTTT.

CDR3 in DNA: TGCAGAGGGTTAGGGGCTGAAGCTTTCTTT. Translation: CRGLGAEAFF. The chain has TRBV20-1 and TRBJ1-1; a possible D gene is TRBD1 (5 bases). The CDR3 totals 10 residues. Germline CDR1 and CDR2: DFQATT and SNEGSKA (reference sequence).

This clone was seen a single time. This chain uses TRBV5-1 with TRBJ1-2; D remains unclear. Germline V lookup: CDR1 SGHRS, CDR2 YFSETQ. V dropped 0 bases and J dropped 4 bases, with 7 bases sitting between them. The CDR3 extends over 13 amino acids. Written as DNA, the CDR3 is TGCGCCAGCAGCTTGGATGGGTCCTATGGCTACACCTTC. It codes for CASSLDGSYGYTF.

The rearrangement joins TRBV19 to TRBJ2-1, with D perhaps assigned TRBD1 or TRBD2 (5 bases each). The germline V and J ends were trimmed by 2 bases and 2 bases, with 13 bases remaining between them. CDR3 length: 16 amino acids. In germline, CDR1 is LNHDA, CDR2 SQIVND (reference sequence). CDR3 region: CASSIRGDGTYNEQFF. The CDR3 DNA reads TGTGCCAGTAGTATAAGAGGGGACGGAACCTACAATGAGCAGTTCTTC.